The 32 T cell receptor beta chains reported below all come from one sample, sequenced in a study of cytomegalovirus exposure and HLA in healthy donors. Use of 60 Vbeta and 13 Jbeta primers characterized the PCR. Clones were sequenced by immunoSEQ multiplex PCR, and TCRdb holds only the in-frame ones, with some missing. The data contain 43,000 or so clones, roughly 77% of them seen just once; the ten biggest clones take up more than 1.3%. The sample consisted of PBMCs. The receptor source for this set is a man under 40 in good health and CMV-seronegative.

As regards this clone: Germline is not matched at one junction end, which may reflect a read error. The rearrangement uses TRBV7-9 and TRBJ1-1, with TRBD1 matching 7 bases. This CDR3 has 17 residues. Germline lookup yields CDR1 SEHNR and CDR2 FQNEAQ (reference sequence). CDR3 nucleotides: TGTTCCAGCAGCTTAGAAAGGGACAGCCTGATGAACACTGAAGCTTTCTTT. It translates to CSSSLERDSLMNTEAFF.

The chain carries TRBV27 and TRBJ2-7; TRBD2 aligns across 9 bases. CDR1 and CDR2 (germline): MNHEY, SMNVEV (reference sequence). Trimming took 4 bases from V and 5 from J; bases not matched to a gene: 6. This CDR3 contains 14 residues. CDR3 in amino acids: CASSSAGGPHEQYF. The DNA of the CDR3 is TGTGCCAGCAGTTCGGCGGGAGGGCCCCACGAGCAGTACTTC.

The chain uses TRBV2 and TRBJ2-1, with TRBD2 matching 9 bases. Germline CDR1 reads SNHLY; CDR2 reads FYNNEI. V was pared by 6 bases and J by 10 bases, with 4 bases of the junction left unmatched. The CDR3 contains 12 residues. CDR3 in DNA: TGTGCCAGCAGCTGGACTAGCGTAGAGCAGTTCTTC. Translated: CASSWTSVEQFF. Complete variable domain (other parts from reference TRBV2 and TRBJ2-1): EPEVTQTPSHQVTQMGQEVILRCVPISNHLYFYWYRQILGQKVEFLVSFYNNEISEKSEIFDDQFSVERPDGSNFTLKIRSTKLEDSAMYFCASSWTSVEQFFGPGTRLTVL.

The chain couples TRBV29-1 to TRBJ2-7; 7 bases match TRBD2. CDR3 length: 14 residues. V trimming: 3 bases; J trimming: 7 bases; junction bases outside the gene matches: 12. Germline loops: CDR1 SQVTM, CDR2 ANQGSEA. The CDR3: CSVDASGSPWEQYF. The CDR3 DNA reads TGCAGCGTTGATGCTAGCGGCTCTCCTTGGGAGCAGTACTTC.

The gene calls are TRBV18 and TRBJ2-7; 7 bases map to TRBD1. The CDR3 covers 14 residues. Looked up from germline, CDR1 is KGHSH and CDR2 is LQKENI. J gave up 3 bases and V 1 base, and 3 bases lay outside the gene matches. The CDR3, as DNA: TGTGCCAGCTCACCACAGGGGGCTGGCTACGAGCAGTACTTC. Protein: CASSPQGAGYEQYF. Full variable domain (remainder filled in from reference TRBV18 and TRBJ2-7): NAGVMQNPRHLVRRRGQEARLRCSPMKGHSHVYWYRQLPEEGLKFMVYLQKENIIDESGMPKERFSAEFPKEGPSILRIQQVVRGDSAAYFCASSPQGAGYEQYFGPGTRLTVT.

This clone appeared a single time. The V gene is TRBV27, the J gene TRBJ1-2; TRBD1 aligns across 7 bases. The CDR3 is 14 amino acids. Germline loops: CDR1 MNHEY, CDR2 SMNVEV (reference sequence). Losses at the gene ends were 3 bases for V and 7 bases for J; bases not matched to a gene: 8. The CDR3 DNA reads as TGTGCCAGCAGTTTCGAGGGGGCTAAGAGTGGCTACACCTTC. Amino acid sequence: CASSFEGAKSGYTF.

The chain links TRBV6-5 to TRBJ2-7, with D unresolved. The CDR3 contains 13 residues. V was pared by 2 bases and J by 1 base, with 6 bases between. Germline CDR1 MNHEY, CDR2 SVGAGI. The CDR3 here is CASSYTDSYEQYF. Written as DNA, the CDR3 is TGTGCCAGCAGTTACACAGATTCCTACGAGCAGTACTTC.

The chain carries TRBV6-6 and TRBJ1-2; D uncertain. The V end lost 2 bases, the J end lost 0 bases, and 10 bases lay between the germline ends. CDR1 is MNHNY and CDR2 is SVGAGI in the germline V gene (reference sequence). This CDR3 has 15 amino acids. The DNA for the CDR3 is TGTGCCAGCAGTTACATGAGGGCGGCTAACTATGGCTACACCTTC. It translates to CASSYMRAANYGYTF.

The chain combines TRBV5-6 with TRBJ2-3; D unclear. Trimming pared 0 bases from V and 3 bases from J, leaving 5 bases between. There are 13 residues in the CDR3. Germline CDR1 SGHDT, CDR2 YYEEEE. The DNA of the CDR3 is TGTGCCAGCAGCTTGGTGAGGACAGATACGCAGTATTTT. This codes for CASSLVRTDTQYF.

V gene TRBV4-1 combines with J gene TRBJ2-7; D ambiguous. The CDR3 loop spans 15 amino acids. The germline V and J ends were trimmed by 4 bases and 3 bases, with 16 bases remaining between them. Germline V gene sequence: CDR1 MGHRA, CDR2 YSYEKL. The CDR3 spells CASSPRQNLYYEQYF. In nucleotides, the CDR3 is TGCGCCAGCAGCCCTAGGCAGAACCTCTACTACGAGCAGTACTTC.

The CDR3 reads CASSLAHSSYEQYF. CDR3 nucleotide sequence: TGTGCCAGCAGCTTAGCTCATAGCTCCTACGAGCAGTACTTC. This sequence joins TRBV7-2 and TRBJ2-7; D call uncertain. The CDR3 has 14 amino acids. In germline, CDR1 is SGHTA, CDR2 FQGNSA. Trimming took 0 bases from V and 0 from J, leaving 6 bases between them. The full variable domain, completed using reference TRBV7-2 and TRBJ2-7, is GAGVSQSPSNKVTEKGKDVELRCDPISGHTALYWYRQSLGQGLEFLIYFQGNSAPDKSGLPSDRFSAERTGGSVSTLTIQRTQQEDSAVYLCASSLAHSSYEQYFGPGTRLTVT.

The V and J genes are TRBV6-5 and TRBJ2-1, with 9 bases identical to TRBD1. This CDR3 has 15 amino acids. Trimming removed 8 bases from V and 5 bases from J; junction bases left unmatched: 10. Germline CDR1 is MNHEY and CDR2 is SVGAGI. The CDR3 loop reads CASERETGGHNEQFF. The CDR3 DNA reads as TGTGCCAGCGAGAGGGAGACAGGGGGTCACAATGAGCAGTTCTTC.

This chain joins TRBV9 and TRBJ2-7; TRBD2 matches 7 bases. This CDR3 is built from 16 residues. The V segment lost 4 bases and the J segment 7 bases; nucleotides outside the gene matches: 17. Germline V lookup: CDR1 SGDLS, CDR2 YYNGEE. DNA of the CDR3: TGTGCCAGCAGCCCGGGCGGGCTAGCGGCCCTTTGGGAGCAGTACTTC. As protein: CASSPGGLAALWEQYF. The variable domain in full, with the rest retrieved from reference TRBV9 and TRBJ2-7, is DSGVTQTPKHLITATGQRVTLRCSPRSGDLSVYWYQQSLDQGLQFLIQYYNGEERAKGNILERFSAQQFPDLHSELNLSSLELGDSALYFCASSPGGLAALWEQYFGPGTRLTVT.

The rearrangement uses TRBV5-4 and TRBJ1-2, with TRBD1 matching 7 bases. V shed 3 bases, J shed 8 bases, and the junction held 7 bases outside the gene matches. The CDR3 covers 13 residues. Looked up from germline, CDR1 is SGHNT and CDR2 is YYREEE (reference sequence). CDR3 coding DNA: TGTGCCAGCAGCTCTCAGGGGGTGGAGGGCTACACCTTC. Translated, it gives CASSSQGVEGYTF.

The rearrangement uses TRBV2 and TRBJ2-5, with 14 bases fitting TRBD2. J gave up 4 bases and V 4 bases, and 5 bases lay outside the gene matches. CDR1 and CDR2 from the germline V gene are SNHLY and FYNNEI. CDR3 length equals 16 residues. In DNA, the CDR3 is TGTGCCAGCAGTGTCGACGGACTAGCGGGAGGAGAGACCCAGTACTTC. This gives the protein CASSVDGLAGGETQYF.

V is TRBV27 and J is TRBJ1-2; no definite D call. The germline gives CDR1 MNHEY, CDR2 SMNVEV (reference sequence). The CDR3 is 14 residues long. The V end was cut by 7 bases, the J end by 8 bases, with 20 bases between. The CDR3 loop is CASKMREGSGGYTF. In DNA form, the CDR3 reads TGTGCCAGCAAAATGAGGGAGGGCTCGGGGGGCTACACCTTC.

This clone was observed a handful of times. At one end the junction does not follow the germline gene, possibly because of a read error. The V call is TRBV25-1, the J call TRBJ2-3; TRBD2 agrees at 16 bases. The CDR3 is 15 residues long. Germline V gives CDR1 MGHDK, CDR2 SYGVNS. As DNA, the CDR3 is TGTGCCAGCAGTCAAGAGGGACTAGCGGGAGGGGATGGCCATTTT. Translating it yields CASSQEGLAGGDGHF.

The chain joins TRBV9 to TRBJ2-2, with 7 nucleotides matching TRBD2. J gave up 1 base and V 3 bases, and 6 bases lay outside the gene matches. The germline gives CDR1 SGDLS, CDR2 YYNGEE. The CDR3 is 16 residues long. CDR3 DNA: TGTGCCAGCAGCGAGGAAGCGGGGATGAACACCGGGGAGCTGTTTTTT. It yields the protein CASSEEAGMNTGELFF.

Turning to this clone: An end of the junction does not agree with germline; a read error may underlie this. The V and J genes are TRBV11-2 and TRBJ2-5; 9 positions agree with TRBD2. The CDR3 is 17 residues long. Germline V lookup: CDR1 SGHAT, CDR2 FQNNGV. CDR3 loop: CAGSLGALAGSQETQYF. The CDR3 coding sequence is TGTGCCGGCAGCTTAGGAGCGCTAGCGGGGTCCCAAGAGACCCAGTACTTC.

The sample holds one count of this clone. The rearrangement links TRBV15 to TRBJ2-7, with a tentative D call TRBD2 (5 bases). There are 15 residues in the CDR3. With 9 bases removed from V and 7 bases from J, the gap between germline ends came to 25 bases. The germline CDR1 and CDR2 sequences are LNHNV and YYDKDF (reference sequence). The CDR3: CATNCTRRTSGEQYF. CDR3 in DNA: TGTGCCACTAACTGCACGAGGCGGACCTCGGGGGAGCAGTACTTC. Drawing the rest from reference TRBV15 and TRBJ2-7, the complete variable domain is DAMVIQNPRYQVTQFGKPVTLSCSQTLNHNVMYWYQQKSSQAPKLLFHYYDKDFNNEADTPDNFQSRRPNTSFCFLDIRSPGLGDTAMYLCATNCTRRTSGEQYFGPGTRLTVT.

In its sample, this clone was seen a few times. The genes are TRBV5-1 and TRBJ2-7, with a weak D call TRBD2 (6 bases). V was pared by 0 bases and J by 6 bases, with 19 bases between. This CDR3 region has 16 residues. The germline gives CDR1 SGHRS, CDR2 YFSETQ. CDR3: CASSLAPSIRGSEQYF. The CDR3 DNA reads as TGCGCCAGCAGCTTGGCCCCCTCTATCCGGGGGAGCGAGCAGTACTTC. Complete variable domain (other parts from reference TRBV5-1 and TRBJ2-7): KAGVTQTPRYLIKTRGQQVTLSCSPISGHRSVSWYQQTPGQGLQFLFEYFSETQRNKGNFPGRFSGRQFSNSRSEMNVSTLELGDSALYLCASSLAPSIRGSEQYFGPGTRLTVT.

As to this clone: Relative to the germline gene, one junction end is altered; a read error may explain this. The chain links TRBV20-1 to TRBJ2-7; TRBD2 matches at 13 bases. CDR3 length equals 11 residues. Germline V gives CDR1 DFQATT, CDR2 SNEGSKA (reference sequence). The CDR3 sequence is CSARGLAGQRF. CDR3 DNA: TGCAGTGCTAGGGGACTAGCGGGACAACGGTTC.

The chain recombines TRBV5-1 with TRBJ2-3, with 14 bases fitting TRBD2. The V gene end was trimmed by 1 base and the J gene end by 4 bases; junction bases not matched to a gene: 5. The germline gives CDR1 SGHRS, CDR2 YFSETQ. The CDR3 totals 17 residues. CDR3 residues: CASSLTPGLAGADTQYF. The CDR3 DNA reads TGCGCCAGCAGCTTGACTCCGGGACTAGCGGGAGCAGATACGCAGTATTTT.

The chain is built from TRBV6-1 and TRBJ2-3; 10 bases line up with TRBD2. The CDR3 is made up of 15 amino acids. Germline assignment: CDR1 MNHNS and CDR2 SASEGT. V lost 6 bases and J lost 6; bases outside the gene matches: 9. The CDR3, as DNA: TGTGCCAGCAGCCAAGAAGCGGGAGGGCCGGATACGCAGTATTTT. Translating gives CASSQEAGGPDTQYF.

This clone came up a few times. V gene TRBV19 combines with J gene TRBJ2-1; 9 bases align to TRBD2. In germline, CDR1 is LNHDA, CDR2 SQIVND (reference sequence). The CDR3 extends over 16 amino acids. CDR3 nucleotides: TGTGCTCGGGTCTGGGCGGGAGGGCCGAAAGGAGATGAGCAGTTCTTC. Translated: CARVWAGGPKGDEQFF.

The chain is built from TRBV29-1 and TRBJ2-2; 12 positions match TRBD2. V shed 4 bases and J 1 base; nucleotides not matched to a gene: 1. The germline V gene encodes CDR1 SQVTM and CDR2 ANQGSEA. The CDR3 is made up of 15 amino acids. The CDR3 DNA is TGCAGCGTTGTACTAGCGGGAGGGAACACCGGGGAGCTGTTTTTT. Its protein product is CSVVLAGGNTGELFF.

The chain recombines TRBV4-3 with TRBJ2-1; 9 bases align to TRBD2. V dropped 0 bases and J dropped 1; count of bases not matched to a gene: 7. Germline V lookup: CDR1 LGHNA, CDR2 YSLEER. This CDR3 is built from 18 residues. CDR3 loop: CASSQDGMGLASYNEQFF. CDR3 coding DNA: TGCGCCAGCAGCCAAGATGGGATGGGACTAGCTTCCTACAATGAGCAGTTCTTC.

The chain is built from TRBV23-1 and TRBJ2-5; TRBD1 is a possible D gene (5 bases). TRBV23-1 belongs to the ORF category, with a function that is uncertain. The length of the CDR3 is 12 residues. Trimming left V 6 bases short and J 1 base short, with 6 bases between. Here the CDR3 reads CASSRAQETQYF. The CDR3 nucleotides are TGCGCCAGCAGCAGGGCCCAAGAGACCCAGTACTTC.

The chain combines TRBV19 with TRBJ2-3; 8 nucleotides align to TRBD2. Per the germline V gene, CDR1 is LNHDA and CDR2 is SQIVND (reference sequence). The CDR3 runs to 16 residues. Trimming took 6 bases from V and 1 from J; bases not matched to a gene: 9. The CDR3 DNA sequence: TGTGCCAGTAGCTCGGGACTAGTTAGAGGCACAGATACGCAGTATTTT. It encodes CASSSGLVRGTDTQYF.

This clone came up once. V is TRBV27 and J is TRBJ2-3; 8 nucleotides align to TRBD2. The CDR3 runs 15 residues. CDR1 MNHEY and CDR2 SMNVEV come from the germline V gene (reference sequence). Trimming removed 6 bases from V and 2 bases from J; junction bases left unmatched: 7. The CDR3 DNA sequence: TGTGCCAGCAGATTAAGCGGGAGTATCACAGATACGCAGTATTTT. Its protein is CASRLSGSITDTQYF.

The rearrangement links TRBV11-2 to TRBJ2-1, with TRBD2 identical over 8 bases. The CDR3 runs 16 residues. V lost 5 bases, J lost 0 bases, and 6 bases stayed unmatched. Per the germline V gene, CDR1 is SGHAT and CDR2 is FQNNGV. The CDR3 region is CASSLTSGNSYNEQFF. The CDR3 DNA follows: TGTGCCAGCAGCCTCACTAGCGGAAACTCCTACAATGAGCAGTTCTTC.

The genes are TRBV7-8 and TRBJ1-5; maybe TRBD1 (6 bases). Germline CDR1 and CDR2: SGHVS and FQNEAQ. V lost 2 bases and J lost 0, with 17 bases in between. This CDR3 spans 18 amino acids. Here the CDR3 DNA reads TGTGCCAGCAGCTTACGGATGGCGGACAGCAATAGCAATCAGCCCCAGCATTTT. Translation: CASSLRMADSNSNQPQHF.